This TCR beta chain was captured by sequencing in a study of cytomegalovirus exposure and HLA in healthy donors. Whole-study results and caveats: According to a subsequent analysis, TCR clusters from the first cohort were inclined to appear together in the roughly 130 validation repertoires. Most TCR sequences proved rare, with some public TCRs found in many donors. The classifier was said to identify cytomegalovirus status with high specificity and sensitivity.

TCRdb keeps only in-frame clones here, not all; method: immunoSEQ multiplex PCR. The repertoire has 200,000 to 300,000 clones, around 85% of them found once; the top ten carry roughly 1.2%. As for this clone: Its antigen is not identified.

V was shortened by 4 bases and J by 1 base, with 15 bases between the two germline ends. CDR3 length: 15 residues. Germline V lookup: CDR1 SGHTS, CDR2 YDEGEE. The receptor's source is a woman in her 30s in good health and CMV-seropositive. The rearrangement uses TRBV5-8 and TRBJ2-7; possibly TRBD2 for D (7 bases). Sequenced sample: PBMCs. The DNA for the CDR3 is TGTGCCAGCAGCGTCGGGGGGCGGGGATCCTACGAGCAGTACTTC. Protein sequence: CASSVGGRGSYEQYF.